A selection of T cell receptor beta chains follows, all from one sample in a study of follicular helper T cells after annual influenza vaccination. Libraries were prepared by immunoSEQ multiplex PCR; TCRdb keeps only in-frame clonotypes and omits some of them. This table has about 9,900 clones, around 81% appearing once. Specimen: CXCR5- memory CD4+ T cells sorted from blood, collected 7 days after influenza vaccination. The receptors come from an adult who received the influenza vaccine. CDR3s include the opening cysteine and the closing phenylalanine or tryptophan. The order of the fields is CDR3 DNA, CDR3 protein, J gene, clone size, V gene, D gene. D genes are given only for firm matches. Not all rows give a size; the values are once, few, many and, for expanded clones, a class.

DNA: TGTGCCAGCAGCTCCACCGGGACAGGGGCATATGGCTACACCTTC; CDR3: CASSSTGTGAYGYTF; J: TRBJ1-2; size: NA; V: TRBV7-2; D: TRBD1
DNA: TGTGCCTGGAGTCCGTTTGGGGGTTATGAGCAGTACTTC; CDR3: CAWSPFGGYEQYF; J: TRBJ2-7; size: NA; V: TRBV30; D: NA
DNA: TGTGCCAGCAGCTTAGGGTTGCGCACTAGCACAGATACGCAGTATTTT; CDR3: CASSLGLRTSTDTQYF; J: TRBJ2-3; size: NA; V: TRBV11-3; D: NA
DNA: TGTGCCAGCAGCTCCAGACAGGGATTAAACTATGGCTACACCTTC; CDR3: CASSSRQGLNYGYTF; J: TRBJ1-2; size: NA; V: TRBV11-1; D: TRBD1
DNA: TGTGCCAGCAGCTTAGACACAGTTGGCAATCAGCCCCAGCATTTT; CDR3: CASSLDTVGNQPQHF; J: TRBJ1-5; size: few; V: TRBV7-8; D: NA
DNA: TGTGCCAGTAGTGATCGACGGAGTGAAGCTTTCTTT; CDR3: CASSDRRSEAFF; J: TRBJ1-1; size: NA; V: TRBV19; D: NA
DNA: TGTGCCAGCAGCTTAGATCCGGGAGCGGGCACAGATACGCAGTATTTT; CDR3: CASSLDPGAGTDTQYF; J: TRBJ2-3; size: NA; V: TRBV7-2; D: NA
DNA: TGTGCCAGCAGTCCGGACAGGGCCTATAATTCACCCCTCCACTTT; CDR3: CASSPDRAYNSPLHF; J: TRBJ1-6; size: NA; V: TRBV6-1; D: TRBD1
DNA: TGTGCCAGCACCACGGGAGGGAGCTCCTACAATGAGCAGTTCTTC; CDR3: CASTTGGSSYNEQFF; J: TRBJ2-1; size: NA; V: TRBV7-2; D: TRBD2
DNA: TGTGCCAGCAGTTCCTCGGGACAGATAAACTATGGCTACACCTTC; CDR3: CASSSSGQINYGYTF; J: TRBJ1-2; size: NA; V: TRBV28; D: TRBD1
DNA: TGCGCCAGCAGTCTCCACAGGAACACTGAAGCTTTCTTT; CDR3: CASSLHRNTEAFF; J: TRBJ1-1; size: NA; V: TRBV10-1; D: NA
DNA: TGTGCCAGCAGTGAGGTGCGTTTCCAGCCCCAGCATTTT; CDR3: CASSEVRFQPQHF; J: TRBJ1-5; size: NA; V: TRBV6-1; D: NA
DNA: TGTGCCAGCAAAGGGGGGGAAAAACTGTTTTTT; CDR3: CASKGGEKLFF; J: TRBJ1-4; size: NA; V: TRBV28; D: NA
DNA: TGTGCCAGCAGTGTGGCCAGGGTTAACTATGGCTACACCTTC; CDR3: CASSVARVNYGYTF; J: TRBJ1-2; size: NA; V: TRBV6-1; D: NA
DNA: TGTGCCAGCAGCTTGGAGGGGGTTTATCAGCCCCAGCATTTT; CDR3: CASSLEGVYQPQHF; J: TRBJ1-5; size: NA; V: TRBV7-8; D: NA
DNA: TGTGCCAGCAGAGGGACAGGGGAGGGATCACCCCTCCACTTT; CDR3: CASRGTGEGSPLHF; J: TRBJ1-6; size: once; V: TRBV2; D: TRBD1
DNA: TGTGCCAGCAGGAACGACGGGACAGGGACCTACGAGCAGTACTTC; CDR3: CASRNDGTGTYEQYF; J: TRBJ2-7; size: NA; V: TRBV6-5; D: TRBD1
DNA: TGCGCCAGCAGCTTGGTAGAACGGGGATTCATATTGGGGACCCAGTACTTC; CDR3: CASSLVERGFILGTQYF; J: TRBJ2-5; size: NA; V: TRBV5-1; D: NA
DNA: TGCAGCGCCGGGGGGGGGATTAGCACAGATACGCAGTATTTT; CDR3: CSAGGGISTDTQYF; J: TRBJ2-3; size: NA; V: TRBV29-1; D: TRBD2
DNA: TGTGCCAGCAACCGAGGCCAGGTCCACACCGGGGAGCTGTTTTTT; CDR3: CASNRGQVHTGELFF; J: TRBJ2-2; size: NA; V: TRBV6-5; D: NA
DNA: TGTGCCAGCAGCGTAGAACTAGCGGGGGGTAATGAGCAGTTCTTC; CDR3: CASSVELAGGNEQFF; J: TRBJ2-1; size: NA; V: TRBV9; D: TRBD2
DNA: TGCAGCGTTGCGGTCAGGGTTAATGAAAAACTGTTTTTT; CDR3: CSVAVRVNEKLFF; J: TRBJ1-4; size: NA; V: TRBV29-1; D: NA